The rows below give T cell receptor beta chains drawn from one sample of a study of T-cell reconstitution after alpha-beta-depleted transplantation in children. TCRdb redid the calling of the PCR reads with MiXCR, one entry per CDR3 protein. The sample has about 490,000 distinct CDR3 sequences, about 10% seen once. This sample comprised PBMCs, obtained before TCRalphabeta/CD19-depleted stem cell transplant. These receptors originate from a child under 10 years old with inherited bone marrow failure, due to receive a stem cell transplant. Each CDR3 is given with its conserved first and last residue. D genes are given only for firm matches. Clone size is given for some rows only: seen once, a few or many times, or a class if the clone is expanded.

d_call	clone_size	v_call	j_call	cdr3_nt	cdr3_aa
TRBD2	many	TRBV12-3/TRBV12-4	TRBJ2-1	TGTGCCAGCAGTTCGAGCGGGGTTGCCTGGAATGAGCAGTTCTTC	CASSSSGVAWNEQFF
NA	many	TRBV10-2	TRBJ1-6	TGCGCCAGCAGGCTGACAGGCGGTGGACTTCGGCCCCTCCACTTT	CASRLTGGGLRPLHF
TRBD2	many	TRBV20-1	TRBJ2-7	TGCAGTGCCCGCCGGGGGGGCAGACGAGACGAGCAGTACTTC	CSARRGGRRDEQYF
NA	many	TRBV7-2	TRBJ2-3	TGTGCCAGCAGCTTATTATGGGTTGGCGGCACAGATACGCAGTATTTT	CASSLLWVGGTDTQYF
NA	NA	TRBV12-3/TRBV12-4	TRBJ2-2	TGTGCCAGCAGTTTTACAGATCCCGGGGAGCTGTTTTTT	CASSFTDPGELFF
TRBD1	many	TRBV4-3	TRBJ2-7	TGCGCCAGCAGCCAAGATCGGGGACAGACCGGGCGGGACGAGCAGTACTTC	CASSQDRGQTGRDEQYF
TRBD1	NA	TRBV23-1	TRBJ2-4	TGCGCCAGCAACCGGACAGGGGGCCAGGGAGCCAAAAACATTCAGTACTTC	CASNRTGGQGAKNIQYF
NA	many	TRBV28	TRBJ1-1	TGTGCCAGCAGTTTATTGGGTGGGGAAGCTTTCTTT	CASSLLGGEAFF
TRBD2	many	TRBV4-3	TRBJ2-5	TGCGCCAGCAGCTATTCGGCGGGAGACGGCGAGACCCAGTACTTC	CASSYSAGDGETQYF
TRBD2	NA	TRBV4-2	TRBJ2-7	TGTGCCAGCAGCCTTTCCTCTAGCGGGCAAACGGGCTACGAGCAGTACTTC	CASSLSSSGQTGYEQYF
NA	many	TRBV24-1	TRBJ2-3	TGTGCCACCAGTGACTTTGGTCGGGGACCCACAGATACGCAGTATTTT	CATSDFGRGPTDTQYF
NA	many	TRBV27	TRBJ2-3	TGTGCCAGCAGTCCCTCGGGTTTCACTAGCACAGATACGCAGTATTTT	CASSPSGFTSTDTQYF
TRBD2	many	TRBV9	TRBJ2-3	TGTGCCAGCAGCCCTATCCTAGCGGGACGCACAGATACGCAGTATTTT	CASSPILAGRTDTQYF
TRBD2	NA	TRBV10-1	TRBJ2-3	TGCGCCAGCAGTGATGAGCGGGGGCGCACAGATACGCAGTATTTT	CASSDERGRTDTQYF
NA	many	TRBV20-1	TRBJ2-2	TGCAGTGCTAGAGATGCGTACAGGGTGGACACCGGGGAGCTGTTTTTT	CSARDAYRVDTGELFF
NA	many	TRBV5-1	TRBJ2-3	TGCGCCAGCAGCTTGGACAACCCAGATACGCAGTATTTT	CASSLDNPDTQYF
NA	many	TRBV29-1	TRBJ1-2	TGCAGCGGTGGAGGGGACTATGGCTACACCTTC	CSGGGDYGYTF
NA	many	TRBV10-3	TRBJ1-2	TGTGCCATAGGTGGCAGGGGAATCTATGGCTACACCTTC	CAIGGRGIYGYTF
NA	NA	TRBV28	TRBJ1-2	TGTGCCAGCAGCCTACACCGATATGGCTACACCTTC	CASSLHRYGYTF